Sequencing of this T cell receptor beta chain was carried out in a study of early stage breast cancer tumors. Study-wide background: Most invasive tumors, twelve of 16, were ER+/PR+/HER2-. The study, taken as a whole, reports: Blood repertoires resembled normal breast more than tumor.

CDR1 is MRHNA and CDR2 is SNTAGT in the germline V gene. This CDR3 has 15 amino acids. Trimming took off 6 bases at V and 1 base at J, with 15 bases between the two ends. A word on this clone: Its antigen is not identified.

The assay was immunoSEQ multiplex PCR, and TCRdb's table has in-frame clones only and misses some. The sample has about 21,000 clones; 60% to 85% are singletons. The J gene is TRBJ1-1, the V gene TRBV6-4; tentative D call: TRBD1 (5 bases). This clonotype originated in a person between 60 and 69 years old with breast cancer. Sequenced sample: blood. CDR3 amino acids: CASSPNGDGNTEAFF. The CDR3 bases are TGTGCCAGCAGCCCAAACGGGGACGGGAACACTGAAGCTTTCTTT.